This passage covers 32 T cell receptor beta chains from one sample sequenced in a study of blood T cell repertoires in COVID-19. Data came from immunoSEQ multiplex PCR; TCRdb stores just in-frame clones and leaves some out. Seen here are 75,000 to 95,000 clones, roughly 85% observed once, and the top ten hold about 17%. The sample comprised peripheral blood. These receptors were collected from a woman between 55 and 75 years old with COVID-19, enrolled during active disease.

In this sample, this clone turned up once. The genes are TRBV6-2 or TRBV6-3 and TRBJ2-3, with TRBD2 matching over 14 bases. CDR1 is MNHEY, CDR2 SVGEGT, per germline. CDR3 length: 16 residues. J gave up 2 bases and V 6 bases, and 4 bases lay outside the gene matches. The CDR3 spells CASSGLAGGNTDTQYF. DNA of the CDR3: TGTGCCAGCAGCGGACTAGCGGGGGGAAACACAGATACGCAGTATTTT.

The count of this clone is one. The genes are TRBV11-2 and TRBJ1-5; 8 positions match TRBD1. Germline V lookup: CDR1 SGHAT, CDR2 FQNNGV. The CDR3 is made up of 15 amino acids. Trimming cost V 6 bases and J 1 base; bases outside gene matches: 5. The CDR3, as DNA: TGTGCCAGCAGTCAAGACAGGGGAAGCAATCAGCCCCAGCATTTT. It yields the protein CASSQDRGSNQPQHF. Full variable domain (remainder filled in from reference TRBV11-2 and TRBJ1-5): EAGVAQSPRYKIIEKRQSVAFWCNPISGHATLYWYQQILGQGPKLLIQFQNNGVVDDSQLPKDRFSAERLKGVDSTLKIQPAKLEDSAVYLCASSQDRGSNQPQHFGDGTRLSIL.

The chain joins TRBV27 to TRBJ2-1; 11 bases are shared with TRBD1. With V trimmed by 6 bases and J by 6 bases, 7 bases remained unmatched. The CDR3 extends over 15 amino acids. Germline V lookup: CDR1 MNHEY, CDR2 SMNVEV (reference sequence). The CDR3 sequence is CASRATGTGGNEQFF. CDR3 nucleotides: TGTGCCAGCAGGGCGACCGGGACAGGGGGCAATGAGCAGTTCTTC.

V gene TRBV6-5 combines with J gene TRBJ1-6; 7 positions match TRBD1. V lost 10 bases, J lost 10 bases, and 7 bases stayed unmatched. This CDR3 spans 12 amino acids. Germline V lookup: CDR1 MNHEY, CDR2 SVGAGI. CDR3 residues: CATVTGNSPLHF. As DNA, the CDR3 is TGTGCCACCGTGACAGGGAACTCACCCCTCCACTTT.

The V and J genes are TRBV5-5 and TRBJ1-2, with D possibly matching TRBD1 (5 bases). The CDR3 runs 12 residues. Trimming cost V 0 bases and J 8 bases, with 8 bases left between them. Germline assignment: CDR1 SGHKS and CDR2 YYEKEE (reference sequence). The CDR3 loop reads CASSLDRQGYTF. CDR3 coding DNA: TGTGCCAGCAGCTTGGACAGGCAAGGCTACACCTTC. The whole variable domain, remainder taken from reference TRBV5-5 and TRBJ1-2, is DAGVTQSPTHLIKTRGQQVTLRCSPISGHKSVSWYQQVLGQGPQFIFQYYEKEERGRGNFPDRFSARQFPNYSSELNVNALLLGDSALYLCASSLDRQGYTFGSGTRLTVV.

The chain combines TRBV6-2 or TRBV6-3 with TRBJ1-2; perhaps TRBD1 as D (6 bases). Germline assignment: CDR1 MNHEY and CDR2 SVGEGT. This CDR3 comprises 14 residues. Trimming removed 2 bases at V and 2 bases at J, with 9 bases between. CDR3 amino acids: CASSYAGANYGYTF. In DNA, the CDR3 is TGTGCCAGCAGTTACGCAGGGGCCAACTATGGCTACACCTTC.

DNA of the CDR3: TGTGCCAGCAGCTACATGAGTCGTCAGCGTGAAAAACTGTTTTTT. Its protein is CASSYMSRQREKLFF. This sequence joins TRBV7-2 and TRBJ1-4; unclear D gene. The CDR3 spans 15 residues. Germline lookup yields CDR1 SGHTA and CDR2 FQGNSA. Trimming removed 4 bases at V and 7 bases at J, with 16 bases between. Looking up the rest from reference TRBV7-2 and TRBJ1-4 gives the full variable domain: GAGVSQSPSNKVTEKGKDVELRCDPISGHTALYWYRQSLGQGLEFLIYFQGNSAPDKSGLPSDRFSAERTGGSVSTLTIQRTQQEDSAVYLCASSYMSRQREKLFFGSGTQLSVL.

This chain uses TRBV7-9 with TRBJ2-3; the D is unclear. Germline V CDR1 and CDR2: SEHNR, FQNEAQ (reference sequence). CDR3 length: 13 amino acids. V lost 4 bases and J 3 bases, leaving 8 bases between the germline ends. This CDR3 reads CASSSRETDTQYF. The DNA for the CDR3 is TGTGCCAGCAGCTCTCGTGAGACAGATACGCAGTATTTT.

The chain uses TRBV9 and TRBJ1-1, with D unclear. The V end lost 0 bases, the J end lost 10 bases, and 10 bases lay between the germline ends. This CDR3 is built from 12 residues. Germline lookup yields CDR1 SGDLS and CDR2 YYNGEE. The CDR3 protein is CASSVAGGGAFF. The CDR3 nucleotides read TGTGCCAGCAGCGTAGCAGGAGGAGGAGCTTTCTTT.

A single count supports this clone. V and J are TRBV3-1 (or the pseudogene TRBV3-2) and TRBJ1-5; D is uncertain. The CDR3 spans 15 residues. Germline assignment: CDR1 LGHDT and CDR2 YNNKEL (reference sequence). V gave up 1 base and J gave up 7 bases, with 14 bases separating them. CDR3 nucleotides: TGTGCCAGCAGCCAAGGGTCTGGGCTGGGCCAGCCCCAGCATTTT. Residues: CASSQGSGLGQPQHF.

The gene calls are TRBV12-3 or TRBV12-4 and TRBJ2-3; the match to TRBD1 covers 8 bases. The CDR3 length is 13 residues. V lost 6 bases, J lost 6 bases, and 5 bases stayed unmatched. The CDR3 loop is CASRGTGSDTQYF. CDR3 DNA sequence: TGTGCCAGCAGGGGGACAGGTTCGGATACGCAGTATTTT.

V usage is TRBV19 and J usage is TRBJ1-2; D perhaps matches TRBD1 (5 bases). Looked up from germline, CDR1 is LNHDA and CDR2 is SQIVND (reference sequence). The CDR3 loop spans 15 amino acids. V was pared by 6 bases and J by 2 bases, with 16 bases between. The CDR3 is CASSIWGTLNYGYTF. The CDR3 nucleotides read TGTGCCAGTAGCATCTGGGGCACCCTAAACTATGGCTACACCTTC.

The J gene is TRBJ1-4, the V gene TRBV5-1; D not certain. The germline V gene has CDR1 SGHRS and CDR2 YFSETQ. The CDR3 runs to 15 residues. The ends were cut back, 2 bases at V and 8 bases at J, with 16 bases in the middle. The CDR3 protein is CASSLGVTRREKLFF. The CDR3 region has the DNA TGCGCCAGCAGCTTAGGAGTTACGCGACGGGAAAAACTGTTTTTT.

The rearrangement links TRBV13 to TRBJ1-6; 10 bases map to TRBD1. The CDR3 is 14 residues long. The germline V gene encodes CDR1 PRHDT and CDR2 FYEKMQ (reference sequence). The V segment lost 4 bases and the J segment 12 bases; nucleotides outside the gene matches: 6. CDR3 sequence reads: CASSSRQGARPLHF. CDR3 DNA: TGTGCCAGCAGCTCTAGACAGGGGGCCCGACCCCTCCACTTT.

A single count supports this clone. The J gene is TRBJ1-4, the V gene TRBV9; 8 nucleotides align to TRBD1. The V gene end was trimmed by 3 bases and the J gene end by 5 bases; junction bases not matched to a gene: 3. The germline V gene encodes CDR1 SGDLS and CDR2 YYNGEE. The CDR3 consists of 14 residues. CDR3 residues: CASSGQGINEKLFF. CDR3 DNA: TGTGCCAGCAGCGGACAGGGGATAAATGAAAAACTGTTTTTT.

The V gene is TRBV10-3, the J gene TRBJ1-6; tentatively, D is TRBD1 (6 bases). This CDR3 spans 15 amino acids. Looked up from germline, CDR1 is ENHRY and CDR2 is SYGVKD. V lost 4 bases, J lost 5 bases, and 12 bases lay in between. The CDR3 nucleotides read TGTGCCATCAGTGTCTCCCGGGACAATAATTCACCCCTCCACTTT. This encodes CAISVSRDNNSPLHF.

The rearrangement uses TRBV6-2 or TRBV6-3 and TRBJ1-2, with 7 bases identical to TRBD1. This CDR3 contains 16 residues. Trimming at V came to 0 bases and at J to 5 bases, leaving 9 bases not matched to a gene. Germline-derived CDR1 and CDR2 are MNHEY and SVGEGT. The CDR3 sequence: CASSYSNGQAGYGYTF. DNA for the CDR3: TGTGCCAGCAGTTACTCGAATGGACAGGCGGGGTATGGCTACACCTTC.

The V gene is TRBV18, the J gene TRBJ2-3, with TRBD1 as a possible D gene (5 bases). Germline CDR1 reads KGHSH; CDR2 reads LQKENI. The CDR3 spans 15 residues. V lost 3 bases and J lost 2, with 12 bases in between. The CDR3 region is CASSPVQGYTDTQYF. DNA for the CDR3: TGTGCCAGCTCACCCGTCCAGGGATACACAGATACGCAGTATTTT.

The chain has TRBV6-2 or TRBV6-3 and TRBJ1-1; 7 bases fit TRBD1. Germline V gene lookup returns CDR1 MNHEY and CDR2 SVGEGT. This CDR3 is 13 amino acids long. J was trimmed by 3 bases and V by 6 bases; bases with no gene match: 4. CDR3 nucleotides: TGTGCCAGCAGCAACAGGGGATACACTGAAGCTTTCTTT. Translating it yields CASSNRGYTEAFF.

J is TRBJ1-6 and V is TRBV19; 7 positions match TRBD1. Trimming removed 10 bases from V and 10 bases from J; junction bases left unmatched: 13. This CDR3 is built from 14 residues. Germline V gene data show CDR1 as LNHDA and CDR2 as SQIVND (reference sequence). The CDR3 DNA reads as TGTGCCACAAAACGACAGGGAATAGGATCACCCCTCCACTTT. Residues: CATKRQGIGSPLHF.

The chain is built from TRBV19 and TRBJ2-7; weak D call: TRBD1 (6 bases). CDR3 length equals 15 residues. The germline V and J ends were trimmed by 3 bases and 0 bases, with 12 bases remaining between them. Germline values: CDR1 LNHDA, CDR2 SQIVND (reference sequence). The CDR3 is CASSMDREHSYEQYF. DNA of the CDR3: TGTGCCAGTAGTATGGACAGAGAACACTCCTACGAGCAGTACTTC.

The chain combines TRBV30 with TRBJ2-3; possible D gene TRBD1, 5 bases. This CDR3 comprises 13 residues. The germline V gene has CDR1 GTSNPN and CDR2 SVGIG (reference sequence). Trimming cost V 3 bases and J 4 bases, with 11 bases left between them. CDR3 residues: CAWSQLQADTQYF. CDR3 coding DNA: TGTGCCTGGAGCCAATTACAGGCAGATACGCAGTATTTT.

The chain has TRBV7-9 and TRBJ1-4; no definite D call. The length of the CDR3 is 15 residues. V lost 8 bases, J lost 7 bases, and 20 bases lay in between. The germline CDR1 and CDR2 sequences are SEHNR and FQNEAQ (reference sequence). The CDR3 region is CASANLAGLSEKLFF. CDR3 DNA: TGTGCCAGCGCCAACCTCGCGGGATTGAGTGAAAAACTGTTTTTT.

This chain's CDR3 is CASSLGPGQTEAFF. CDR3 DNA sequence: TGTGCCAGCAGCTTGGGGCCCGGCCAGACTGAAGCTTTCTTT. This chain connects TRBV11-2 to TRBJ1-1; possible D gene TRBD1, 5 bases. The CDR3 is 14 residues long. Trimming cost V 3 bases and J 5 bases, with 13 bases left between them. The germline V gene encodes CDR1 SGHAT and CDR2 FQNNGV.

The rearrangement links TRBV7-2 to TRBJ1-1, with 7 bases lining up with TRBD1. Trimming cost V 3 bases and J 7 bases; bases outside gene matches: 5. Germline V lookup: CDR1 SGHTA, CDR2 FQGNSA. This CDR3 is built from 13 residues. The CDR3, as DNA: TGTGCCAGCAGCTTTCGACAGGGCGGTGAAGCTTTCTTT. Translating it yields CASSFRQGGEAFF.

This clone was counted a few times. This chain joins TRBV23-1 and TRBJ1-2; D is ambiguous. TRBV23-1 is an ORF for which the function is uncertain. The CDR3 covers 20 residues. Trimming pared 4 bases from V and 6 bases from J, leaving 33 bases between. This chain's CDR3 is CASSRNPLSRNPPSFNGYTF. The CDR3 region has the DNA TGCGCCAGCAGTCGAAATCCCCTCAGTCGAAATCCCCCCAGTTTCAATGGCTACACCTTC.

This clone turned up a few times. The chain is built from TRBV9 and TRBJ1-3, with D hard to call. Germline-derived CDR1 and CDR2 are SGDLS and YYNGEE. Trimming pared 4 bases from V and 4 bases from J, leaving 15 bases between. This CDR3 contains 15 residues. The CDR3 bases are TGTGCCAGCAGCCCTTCAGGACTCCGCGGAAACACCATATATTTT. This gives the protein CASSPSGLRGNTIYF.

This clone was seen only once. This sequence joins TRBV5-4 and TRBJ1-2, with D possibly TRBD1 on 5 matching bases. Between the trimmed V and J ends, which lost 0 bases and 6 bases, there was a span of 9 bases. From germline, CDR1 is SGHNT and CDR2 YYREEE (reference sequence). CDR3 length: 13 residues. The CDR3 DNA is TGTGCCAGCAGCTTGGCAGGGAGGGATGGCTACACCTTC. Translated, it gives CASSLAGRDGYTF.

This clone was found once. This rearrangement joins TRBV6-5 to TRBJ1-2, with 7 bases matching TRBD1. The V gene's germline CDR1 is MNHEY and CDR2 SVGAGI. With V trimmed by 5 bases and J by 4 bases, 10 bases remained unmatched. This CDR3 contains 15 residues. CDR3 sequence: CASSTRDWTGYGYTF. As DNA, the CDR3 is TGTGCCAGCAGTACCCGCGATTGGACAGGCTATGGCTACACCTTC.

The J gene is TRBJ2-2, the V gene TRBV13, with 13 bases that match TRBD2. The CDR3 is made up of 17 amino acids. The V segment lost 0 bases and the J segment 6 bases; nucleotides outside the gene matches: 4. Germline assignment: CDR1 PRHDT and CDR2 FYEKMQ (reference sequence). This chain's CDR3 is CASSLGPGLAGAGELFF. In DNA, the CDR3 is TGTGCCAGCAGCTTAGGCCCCGGACTAGCGGGGGCCGGGGAGCTGTTTTTT. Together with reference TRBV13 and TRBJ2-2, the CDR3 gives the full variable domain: AAGVIQSPRHLIKEKRETATLKCYPIPRHDTVYWYQQGPGQDPQFLISFYEKMQSDKGSIPDRFSAQQFSDYHSELNMSSLELGDSALYFCASSLGPGLAGAGELFFGEGSRLTVL.

The CDR3 DNA is TGTGCCAGCAGCAAAGGAGGTGAGGGGGCCTTGAACACTGAAGCTTTCTTT. Encoded protein: CASSKGGEGALNTEAFF. The chain is built from TRBV21-1 and TRBJ1-1; the listed D gene, TRBD1, was not tested against the DNA. TRBV21-1 is a listed pseudogene. The CDR3 covers 17 residues.

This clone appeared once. The CDR3 sequence is CASSPGTEQETQYF. The CDR3, as DNA: TGTGCCAGCAGCCCGGGGACAGAGCAAGAGACCCAGTACTTC. The chain is built from TRBV5-4 and TRBJ2-5; 7 nucleotides agree with TRBD1. From germline, CDR1 is SGHNT and CDR2 YYREEE (reference sequence). V lost 4 bases and J lost 2; bases outside the gene matches: 5. The CDR3 is 14 residues long.